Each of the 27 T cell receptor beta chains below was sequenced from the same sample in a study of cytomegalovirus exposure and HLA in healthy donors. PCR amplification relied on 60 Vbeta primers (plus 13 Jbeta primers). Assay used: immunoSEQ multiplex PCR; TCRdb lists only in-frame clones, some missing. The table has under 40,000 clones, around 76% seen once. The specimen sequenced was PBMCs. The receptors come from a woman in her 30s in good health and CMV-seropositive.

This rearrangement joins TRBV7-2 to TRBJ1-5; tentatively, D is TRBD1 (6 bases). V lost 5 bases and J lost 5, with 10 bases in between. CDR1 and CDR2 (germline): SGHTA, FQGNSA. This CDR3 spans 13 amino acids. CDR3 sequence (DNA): TGTGCCAGCAGCCCGGACAGTCATCAGCCCCAGCATTTT. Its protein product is CASSPDSHQPQHF.

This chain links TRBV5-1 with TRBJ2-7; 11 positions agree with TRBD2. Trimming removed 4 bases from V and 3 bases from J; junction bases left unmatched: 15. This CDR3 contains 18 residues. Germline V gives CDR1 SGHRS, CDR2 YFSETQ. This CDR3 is CASSHGTSGSHRSYEQYF. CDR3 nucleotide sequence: TGCGCCAGCAGCCACGGGACTAGCGGATCTCATCGGAGCTACGAGCAGTACTTC.

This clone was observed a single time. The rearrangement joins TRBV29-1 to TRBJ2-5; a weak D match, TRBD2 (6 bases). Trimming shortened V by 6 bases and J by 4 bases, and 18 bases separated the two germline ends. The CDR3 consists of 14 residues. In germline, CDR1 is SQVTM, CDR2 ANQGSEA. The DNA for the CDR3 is TGCAGCGTCCGAGACGGGGGTGGGGCAGAGACCCAGTACTTC. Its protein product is CSVRDGGGAETQYF.

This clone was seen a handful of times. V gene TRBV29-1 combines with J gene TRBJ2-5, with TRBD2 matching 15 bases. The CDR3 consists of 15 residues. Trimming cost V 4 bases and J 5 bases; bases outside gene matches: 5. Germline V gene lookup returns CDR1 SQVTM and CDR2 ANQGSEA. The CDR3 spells CSVVPGLAGGETQYF. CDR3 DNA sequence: TGCAGCGTTGTTCCCGGACTAGCGGGGGGGGAGACCCAGTACTTC.

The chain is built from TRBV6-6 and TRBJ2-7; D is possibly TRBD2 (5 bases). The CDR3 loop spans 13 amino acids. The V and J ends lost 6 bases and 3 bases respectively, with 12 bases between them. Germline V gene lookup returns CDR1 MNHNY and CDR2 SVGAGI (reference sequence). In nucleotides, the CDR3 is TGTGCCAGCAGCCGGGATCCGGACTACGAGCAGTACTTC. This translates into CASSRDPDYEQYF.

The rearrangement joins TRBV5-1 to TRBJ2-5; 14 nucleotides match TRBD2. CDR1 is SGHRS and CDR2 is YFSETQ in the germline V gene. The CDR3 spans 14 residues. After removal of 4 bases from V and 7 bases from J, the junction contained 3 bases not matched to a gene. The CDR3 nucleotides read TGCGCCAGCAGCCCAGGACTAGCGGGGGGGACCCAGTACTTC. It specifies CASSPGLAGGTQYF.

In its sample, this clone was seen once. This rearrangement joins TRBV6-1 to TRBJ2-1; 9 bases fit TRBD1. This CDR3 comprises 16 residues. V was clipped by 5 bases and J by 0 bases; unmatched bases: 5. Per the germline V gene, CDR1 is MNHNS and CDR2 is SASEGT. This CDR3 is CASSKGTGRSYNEQFF. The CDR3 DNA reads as TGTGCCAGCAGTAAAGGGACAGGGCGCTCCTACAATGAGCAGTTCTTC.

CDR3 region: CASSLGQGGSEQYF. In DNA, the CDR3 is TGTGCCAGCAGTCTGGGACAGGGAGGCTCCGAGCAGTACTTC. V and J are TRBV28 and TRBJ2-5, with 9 bases lining up with TRBD1. The J call may be incorrect, as the DNA end agrees better with TRBJ2-7. The CDR3 has 14 residues. Germline-derived CDR1 and CDR2 are MDHEN and SYDVKM.

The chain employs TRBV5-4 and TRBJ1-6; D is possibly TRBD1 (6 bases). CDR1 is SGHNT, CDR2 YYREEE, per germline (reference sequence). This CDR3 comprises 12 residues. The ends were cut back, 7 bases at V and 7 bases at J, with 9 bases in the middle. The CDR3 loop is CASGQRNSPLHF. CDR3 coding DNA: TGTGCCAGCGGACAGAGGAATTCACCCCTCCACTTT.

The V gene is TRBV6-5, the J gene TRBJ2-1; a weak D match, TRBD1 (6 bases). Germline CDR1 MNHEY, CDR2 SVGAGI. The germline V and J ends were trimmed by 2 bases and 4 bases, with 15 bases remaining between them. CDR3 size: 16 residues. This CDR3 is CASSYRLGARYNEQFF. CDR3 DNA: TGTGCCAGCAGTTACAGGTTGGGGGCCCGGTACAATGAGCAGTTCTTC.

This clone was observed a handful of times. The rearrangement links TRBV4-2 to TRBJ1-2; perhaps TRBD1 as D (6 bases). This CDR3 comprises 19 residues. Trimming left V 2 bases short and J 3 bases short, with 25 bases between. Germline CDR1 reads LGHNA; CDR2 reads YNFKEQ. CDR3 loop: CASSQKIPGGGVPDYGYTF. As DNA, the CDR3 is TGTGCCAGCAGCCAAAAAATACCGGGAGGGGGGGTTCCCGACTATGGCTACACCTTC.

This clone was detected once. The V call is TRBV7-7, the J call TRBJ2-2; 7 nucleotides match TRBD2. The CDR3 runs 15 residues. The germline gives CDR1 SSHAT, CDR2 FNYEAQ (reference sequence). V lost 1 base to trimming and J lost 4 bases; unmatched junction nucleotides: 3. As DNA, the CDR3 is TGTGCCAGCAGCTTAGGCGGGAGTGGCACCGGGGAGCTGTTTTTT. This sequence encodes CASSLGGSGTGELFF.

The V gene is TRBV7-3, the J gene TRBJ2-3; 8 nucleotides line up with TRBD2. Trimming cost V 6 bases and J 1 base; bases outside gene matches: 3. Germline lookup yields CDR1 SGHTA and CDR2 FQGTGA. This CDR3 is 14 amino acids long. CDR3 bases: TGTGCCAGCAGTTCTAGCGGGCGCACAGATACGCAGTATTTT. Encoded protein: CASSSSGRTDTQYF.

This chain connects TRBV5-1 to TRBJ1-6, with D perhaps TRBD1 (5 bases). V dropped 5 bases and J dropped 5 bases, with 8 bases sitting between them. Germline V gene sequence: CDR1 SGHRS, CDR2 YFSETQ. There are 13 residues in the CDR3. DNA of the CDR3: TGCGCCAGCAGACAGGACGATAATTCACCCCTCCACTTT. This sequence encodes CASRQDDNSPLHF.

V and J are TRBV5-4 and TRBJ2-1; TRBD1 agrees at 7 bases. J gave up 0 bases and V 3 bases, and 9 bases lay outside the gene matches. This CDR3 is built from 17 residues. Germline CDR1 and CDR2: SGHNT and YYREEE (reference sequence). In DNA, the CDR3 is TGTGCCAGCAGCTGGGGGACAGCATCCAGCTCCTACAATGAGCAGTTCTTC. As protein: CASSWGTASSSYNEQFF.

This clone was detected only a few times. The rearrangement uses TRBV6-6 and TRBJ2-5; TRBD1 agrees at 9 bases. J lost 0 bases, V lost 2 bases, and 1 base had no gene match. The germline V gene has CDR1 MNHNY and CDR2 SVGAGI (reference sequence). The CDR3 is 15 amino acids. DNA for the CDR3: TGTGCCAGCAGTTACGGACAGGGGTACCAAGAGACCCAGTACTTC. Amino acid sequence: CASSYGQGYQETQYF.

The CDR3 DNA follows: TGTGCCAGCAGACAAGACAGGGGGAGCACAGATACGCAGTATTTT. Residues: CASRQDRGSTDTQYF. The chain uses TRBV27 and TRBJ2-3; 9 nucleotides line up with TRBD1. Germline CDR1 is MNHEY and CDR2 is SMNVEV (reference sequence). This CDR3 spans 15 amino acids. V lost 6 bases, J lost 0 bases, and 4 bases stayed unmatched.

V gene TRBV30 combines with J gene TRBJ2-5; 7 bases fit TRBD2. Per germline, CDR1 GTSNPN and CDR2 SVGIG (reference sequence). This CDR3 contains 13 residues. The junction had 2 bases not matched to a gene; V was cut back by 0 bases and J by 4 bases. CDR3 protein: CAWSVRLAETQYF. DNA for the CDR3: TGTGCCTGGAGTGTGAGACTAGCAGAGACCCAGTACTTC.

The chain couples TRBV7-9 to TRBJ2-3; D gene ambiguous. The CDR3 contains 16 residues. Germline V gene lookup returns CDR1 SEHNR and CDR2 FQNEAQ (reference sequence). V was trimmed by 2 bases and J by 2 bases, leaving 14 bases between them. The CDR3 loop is CASSLSPAQATDTQYF. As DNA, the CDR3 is TGTGCCAGCAGCTTATCGCCCGCCCAGGCCACAGATACGCAGTATTTT.

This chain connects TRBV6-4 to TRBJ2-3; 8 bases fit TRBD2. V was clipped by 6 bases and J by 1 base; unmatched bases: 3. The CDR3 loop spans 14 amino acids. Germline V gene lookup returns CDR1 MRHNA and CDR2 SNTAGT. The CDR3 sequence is CASSQTSGTDTQYF. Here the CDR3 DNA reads TGTGCCAGCAGCCAGACTAGCGGCACAGATACGCAGTATTTT.

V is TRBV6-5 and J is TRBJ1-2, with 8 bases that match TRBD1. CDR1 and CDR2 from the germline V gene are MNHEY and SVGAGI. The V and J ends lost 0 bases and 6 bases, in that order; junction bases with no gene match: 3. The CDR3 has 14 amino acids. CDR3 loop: CASSYSGQEHGYTF. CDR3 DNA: TGTGCCAGCAGTTACTCGGGACAGGAGCATGGCTACACCTTC.

CDR3 sequence: CASSLAAGVAYNEQFF. CDR3 bases: TGCGCCAGCAGCTTGGCTGCGGGAGTTGCCTACAATGAGCAGTTCTTC. The rearrangement joins TRBV5-1 to TRBJ2-1, with 7 bases identical to TRBD2. Germline-derived CDR1 and CDR2 are SGHRS and YFSETQ. V shed 0 bases and J 2 bases; nucleotides not matched to a gene: 5. The CDR3 has 16 amino acids.

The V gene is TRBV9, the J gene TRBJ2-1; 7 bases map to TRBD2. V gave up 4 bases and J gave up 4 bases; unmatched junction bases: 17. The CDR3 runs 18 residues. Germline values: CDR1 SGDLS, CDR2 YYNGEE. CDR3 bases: TGTGCCAGCAGCCCCCAAATAGTAGCGGGTTCTAGATACAATGAGCAGTTCTTC. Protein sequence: CASSPQIVAGSRYNEQFF.

The CDR3 DNA follows: TGTGCCTCTAAGGAGGCGGGCAATCAGCCCCAGCATTTT. It yields the protein CASKEAGNQPQHF. The gene calls are TRBV27 and TRBJ1-5; D is undetermined. V was clipped by 11 bases and J by 2 bases, with 13 bases between them. CDR1 is MNHEY and CDR2 is SMNVEV in the germline V gene (reference sequence). This CDR3 spans 13 amino acids.

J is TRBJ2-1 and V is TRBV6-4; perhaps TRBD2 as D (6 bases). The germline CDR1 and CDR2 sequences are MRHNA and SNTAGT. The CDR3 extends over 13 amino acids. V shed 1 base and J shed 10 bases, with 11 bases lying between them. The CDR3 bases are TGTGCCAGCAGTGACTATCCGGAGGGGGAGCAGTTCTTC. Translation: CASSDYPEGEQFF.

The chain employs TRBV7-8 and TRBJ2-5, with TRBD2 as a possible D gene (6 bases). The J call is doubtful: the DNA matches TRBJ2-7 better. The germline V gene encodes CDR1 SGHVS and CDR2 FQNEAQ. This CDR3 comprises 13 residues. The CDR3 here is CASSWDLAYEQYF. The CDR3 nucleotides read TGTGCCAGCAGCTGGGACCTAGCGTACGAGCAGTACTTC.

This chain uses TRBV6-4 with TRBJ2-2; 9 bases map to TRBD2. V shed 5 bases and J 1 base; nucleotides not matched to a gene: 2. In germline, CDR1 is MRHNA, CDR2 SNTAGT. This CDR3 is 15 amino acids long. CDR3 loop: CASSRTSENTGELFF. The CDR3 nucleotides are TGTGCCAGCAGTCGGACTAGCGAGAACACCGGGGAGCTGTTTTTT.